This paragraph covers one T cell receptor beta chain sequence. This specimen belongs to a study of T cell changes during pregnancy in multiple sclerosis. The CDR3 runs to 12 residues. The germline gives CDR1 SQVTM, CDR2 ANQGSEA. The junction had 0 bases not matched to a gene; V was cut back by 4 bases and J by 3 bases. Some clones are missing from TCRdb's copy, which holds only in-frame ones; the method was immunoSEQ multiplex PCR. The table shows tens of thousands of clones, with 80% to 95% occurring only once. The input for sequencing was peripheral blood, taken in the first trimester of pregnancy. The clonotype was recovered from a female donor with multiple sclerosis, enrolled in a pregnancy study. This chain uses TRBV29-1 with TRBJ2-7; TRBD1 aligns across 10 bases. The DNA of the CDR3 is TGCAGCGTTGGGACAGGGGGCTACGAGCAGTACTTC. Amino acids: CSVGTGGYEQYF.